This T cell receptor (beta chain) came from a study of PD-1 blockade in mismatch repair-deficient tumors. Study summary: All were previously treated, progressing patients with over 9 mismatch repair-deficient cancer types.

TCRdb keeps only in-frame clones here, not all; method: immunoSEQ multiplex PCR. Of roughly 50,000 clones listed, 78% are singletons. Mismatch repair deficiency was confirmed in all patients, by PCR or immunohistochemistry. TCRs were sequenced from a few patients responding to pembrolizumab. CDR3 length equals 15 residues. From germline, CDR1 is LGHNT and CDR2 FRNRAP. Germline trimming cut 5 bases from V and 6 bases from J; bases unmatched to any gene: 8. Study results and limitations: After pembrolizumab, tumor-resident clones rose rapidly, then generally contracted before radiologic responses.

As for this clone: Its target is not known.

This rearrangement joins TRBV12-5 to TRBJ2-2, with 8 nucleotides matching TRBD2. This receptor was identified in an adult with mismatch repair-deficient cancer. The sequences come from peripheral blood, collected 4 weeks after starting pembrolizumab. This CDR3 is CASGGRGDGAGELFF. The CDR3 bases are TGTGCTAGTGGTGGGCGGGGGGACGGAGCCGGGGAGCTGTTTTTT.